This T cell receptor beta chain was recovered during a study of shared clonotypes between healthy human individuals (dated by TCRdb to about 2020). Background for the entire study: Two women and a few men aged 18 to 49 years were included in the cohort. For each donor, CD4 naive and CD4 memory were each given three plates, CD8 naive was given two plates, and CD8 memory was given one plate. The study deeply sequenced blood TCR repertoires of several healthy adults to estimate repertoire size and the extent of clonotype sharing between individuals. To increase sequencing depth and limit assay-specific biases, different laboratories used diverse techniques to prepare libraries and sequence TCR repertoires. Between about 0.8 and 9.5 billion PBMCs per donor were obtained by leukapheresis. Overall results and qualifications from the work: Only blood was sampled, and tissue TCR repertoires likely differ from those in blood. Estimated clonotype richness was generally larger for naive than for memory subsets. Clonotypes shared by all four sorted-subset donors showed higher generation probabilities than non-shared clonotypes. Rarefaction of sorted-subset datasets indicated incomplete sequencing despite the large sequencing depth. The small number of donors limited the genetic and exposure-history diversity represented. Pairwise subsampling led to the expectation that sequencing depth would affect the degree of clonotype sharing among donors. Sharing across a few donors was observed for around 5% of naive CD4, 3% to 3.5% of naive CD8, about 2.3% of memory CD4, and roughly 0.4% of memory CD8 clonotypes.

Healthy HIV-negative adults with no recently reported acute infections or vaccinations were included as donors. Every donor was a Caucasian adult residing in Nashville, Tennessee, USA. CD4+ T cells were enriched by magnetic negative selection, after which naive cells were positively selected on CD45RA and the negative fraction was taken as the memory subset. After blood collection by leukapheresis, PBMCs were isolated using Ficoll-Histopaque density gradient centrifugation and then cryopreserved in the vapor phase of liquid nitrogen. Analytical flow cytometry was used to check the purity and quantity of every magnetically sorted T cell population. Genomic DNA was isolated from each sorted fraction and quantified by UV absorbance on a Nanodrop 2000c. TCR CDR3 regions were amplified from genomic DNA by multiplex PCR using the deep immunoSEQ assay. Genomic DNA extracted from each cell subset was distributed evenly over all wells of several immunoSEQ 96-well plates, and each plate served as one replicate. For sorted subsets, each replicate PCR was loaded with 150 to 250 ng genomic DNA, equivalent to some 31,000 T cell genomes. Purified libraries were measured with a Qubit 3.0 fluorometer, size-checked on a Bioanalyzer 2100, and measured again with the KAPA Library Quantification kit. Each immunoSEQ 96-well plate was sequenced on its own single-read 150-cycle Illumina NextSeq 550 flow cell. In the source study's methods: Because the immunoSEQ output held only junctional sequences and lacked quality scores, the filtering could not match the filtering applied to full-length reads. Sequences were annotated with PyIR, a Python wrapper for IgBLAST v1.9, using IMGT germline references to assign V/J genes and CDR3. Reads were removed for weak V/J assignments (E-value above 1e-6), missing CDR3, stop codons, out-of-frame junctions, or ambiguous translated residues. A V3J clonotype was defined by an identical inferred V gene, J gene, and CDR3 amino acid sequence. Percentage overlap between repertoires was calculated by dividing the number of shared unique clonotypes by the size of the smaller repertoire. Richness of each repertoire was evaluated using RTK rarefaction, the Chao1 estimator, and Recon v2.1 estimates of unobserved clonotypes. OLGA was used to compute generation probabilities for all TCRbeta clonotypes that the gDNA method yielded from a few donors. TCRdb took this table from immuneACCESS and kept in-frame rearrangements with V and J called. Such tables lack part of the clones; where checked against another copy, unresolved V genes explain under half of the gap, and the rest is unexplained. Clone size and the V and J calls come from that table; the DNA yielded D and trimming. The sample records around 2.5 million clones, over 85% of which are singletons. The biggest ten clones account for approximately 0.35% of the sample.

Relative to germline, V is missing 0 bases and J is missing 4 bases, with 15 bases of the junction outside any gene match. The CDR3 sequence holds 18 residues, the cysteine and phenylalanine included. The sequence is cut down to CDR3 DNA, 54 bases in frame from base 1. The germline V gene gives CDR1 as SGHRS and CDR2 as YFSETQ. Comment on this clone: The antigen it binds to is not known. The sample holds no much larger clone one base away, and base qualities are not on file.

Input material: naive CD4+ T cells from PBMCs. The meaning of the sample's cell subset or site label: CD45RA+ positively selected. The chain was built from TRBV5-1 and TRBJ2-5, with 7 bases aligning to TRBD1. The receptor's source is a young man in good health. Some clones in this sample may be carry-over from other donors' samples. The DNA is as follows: TGCGCCAGCAGCTTGGATCGCCGACGCAGGGGGTCACGAGAGACCCAGTACTTC. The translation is CASSLDRRRRGSRETQYF. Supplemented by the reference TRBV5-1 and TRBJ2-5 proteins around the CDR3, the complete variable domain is KAGVTQTPRYLIKTRGQQVTLSCSPISGHRSVSWYQQTPGQGLQFLFEYFSETQRNKGNFPGRFSGRQFSNSRSEMNVSTLELGDSALYLCASSLDRRRRGSRETQYFGPGTRLLVL.